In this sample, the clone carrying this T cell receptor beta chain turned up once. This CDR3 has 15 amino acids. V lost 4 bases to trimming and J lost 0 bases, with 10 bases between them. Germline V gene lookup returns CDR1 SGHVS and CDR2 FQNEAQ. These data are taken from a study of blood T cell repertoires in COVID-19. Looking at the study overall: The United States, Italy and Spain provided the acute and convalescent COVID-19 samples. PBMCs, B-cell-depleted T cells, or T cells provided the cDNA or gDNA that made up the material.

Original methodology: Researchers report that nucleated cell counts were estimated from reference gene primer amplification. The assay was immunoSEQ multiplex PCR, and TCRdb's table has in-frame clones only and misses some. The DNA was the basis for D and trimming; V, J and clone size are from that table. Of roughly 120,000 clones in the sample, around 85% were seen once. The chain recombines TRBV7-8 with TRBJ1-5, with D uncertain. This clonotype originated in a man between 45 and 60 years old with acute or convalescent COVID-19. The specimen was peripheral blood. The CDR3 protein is CASSSPGYSNQPQHF. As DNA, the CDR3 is TGTGCCAGCAGCTCCCCGGGTTATAGCAATCAGCCCCAGCATTTT. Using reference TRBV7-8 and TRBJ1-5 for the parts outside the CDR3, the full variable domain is GAGVSQSPRYKVAKRGQDVALRCDPISGHVSLFWYQQALGQGPEFLTYFQNEAQLDKSGLPSDRFFAERPEGSVSTLKIQRTQQEDSAVYLCASSSPGYSNQPQHFGDGTRLSIL.